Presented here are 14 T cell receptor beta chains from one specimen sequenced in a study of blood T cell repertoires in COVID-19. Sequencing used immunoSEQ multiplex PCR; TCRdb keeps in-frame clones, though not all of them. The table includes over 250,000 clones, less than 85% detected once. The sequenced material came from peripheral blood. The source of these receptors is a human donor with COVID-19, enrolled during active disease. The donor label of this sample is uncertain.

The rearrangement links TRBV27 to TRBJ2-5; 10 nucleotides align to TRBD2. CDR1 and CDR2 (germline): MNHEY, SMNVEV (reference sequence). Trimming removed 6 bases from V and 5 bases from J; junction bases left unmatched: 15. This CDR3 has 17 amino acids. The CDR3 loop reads CASSQYLAGVRGETQYF. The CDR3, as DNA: TGTGCCAGCAGCCAGTACCTAGCGGGAGTGAGGGGGGAGACCCAGTACTTC.

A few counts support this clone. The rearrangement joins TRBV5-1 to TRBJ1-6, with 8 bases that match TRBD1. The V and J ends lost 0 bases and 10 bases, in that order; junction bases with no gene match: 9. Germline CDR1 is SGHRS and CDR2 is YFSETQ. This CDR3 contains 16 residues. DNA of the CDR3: TGCGCCAGCAGCTTGGCAGGGGGCCGAGAAGGATCACCCCTCCACTTT. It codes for CASSLAGGREGSPLHF.

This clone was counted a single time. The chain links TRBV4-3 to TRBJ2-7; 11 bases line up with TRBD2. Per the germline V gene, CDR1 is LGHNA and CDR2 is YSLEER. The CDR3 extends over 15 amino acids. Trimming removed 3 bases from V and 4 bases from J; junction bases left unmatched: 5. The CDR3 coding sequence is TGCGCCAGCAGCCATAGTAGCGGGAGGGGATACGAGCAGTACTTC. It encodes CASSHSSGRGYEQYF.

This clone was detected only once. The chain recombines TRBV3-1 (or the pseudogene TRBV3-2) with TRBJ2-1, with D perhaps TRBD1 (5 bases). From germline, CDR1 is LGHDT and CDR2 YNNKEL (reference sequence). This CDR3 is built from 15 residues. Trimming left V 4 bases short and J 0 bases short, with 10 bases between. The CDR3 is CASSPGHGSYNEQFF. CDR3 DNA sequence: TGTGCCAGCAGCCCCGGACATGGCTCCTACAATGAGCAGTTCTTC.

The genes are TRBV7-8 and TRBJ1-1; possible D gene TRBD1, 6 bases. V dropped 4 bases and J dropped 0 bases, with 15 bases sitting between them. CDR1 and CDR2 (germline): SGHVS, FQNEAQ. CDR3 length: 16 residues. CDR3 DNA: TGTGCCAGCAGCTCACGAACGGACAGCTTGAACACTGAAGCTTTCTTT. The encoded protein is CASSSRTDSLNTEAFF. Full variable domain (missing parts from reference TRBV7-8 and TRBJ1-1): GAGVSQSPRYKVAKRGQDVALRCDPISGHVSLFWYQQALGQGPEFLTYFQNEAQLDKSGLPSDRFFAERPEGSVSTLKIQRTQQEDSAVYLCASSSRTDSLNTEAFFGQGTRLTVV.

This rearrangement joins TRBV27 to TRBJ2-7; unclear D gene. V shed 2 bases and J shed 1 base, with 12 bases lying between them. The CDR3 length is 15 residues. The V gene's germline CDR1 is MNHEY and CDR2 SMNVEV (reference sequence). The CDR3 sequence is CASSLALIRSYEQYF. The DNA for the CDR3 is TGTGCCAGCAGTTTAGCTCTTATACGGTCCTACGAGCAGTACTTC.

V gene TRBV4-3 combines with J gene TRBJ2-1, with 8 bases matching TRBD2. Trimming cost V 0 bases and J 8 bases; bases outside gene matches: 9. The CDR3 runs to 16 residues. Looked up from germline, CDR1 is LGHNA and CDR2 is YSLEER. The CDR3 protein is CASSQDWPSGPHEQFF. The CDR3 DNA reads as TGCGCCAGCAGCCAAGATTGGCCTAGCGGGCCCCATGAGCAGTTCTTC.

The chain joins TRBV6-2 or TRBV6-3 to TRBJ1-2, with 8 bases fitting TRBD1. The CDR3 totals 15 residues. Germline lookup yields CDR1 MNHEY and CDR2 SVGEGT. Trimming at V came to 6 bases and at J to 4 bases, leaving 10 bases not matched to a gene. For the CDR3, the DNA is TGTGCCAGCAGCCCTTCCCGGGACAGGCCCTATGGCTACACCTTC. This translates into CASSPSRDRPYGYTF.

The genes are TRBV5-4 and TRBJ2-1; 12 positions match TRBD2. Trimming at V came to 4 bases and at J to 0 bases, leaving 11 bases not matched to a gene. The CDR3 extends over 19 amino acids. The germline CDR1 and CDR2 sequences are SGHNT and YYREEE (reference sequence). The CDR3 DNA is TGTGCCAGCAGCCCCCCGGGACTAGCGGGCCCGAGCTCCTACAATGAGCAGTTCTTC. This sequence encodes CASSPPGLAGPSSYNEQFF.

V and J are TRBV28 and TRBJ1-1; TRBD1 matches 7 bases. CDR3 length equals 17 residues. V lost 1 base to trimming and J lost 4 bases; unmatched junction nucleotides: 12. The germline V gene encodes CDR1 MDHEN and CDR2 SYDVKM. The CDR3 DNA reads TGTGCCAGCAGTTTATACCCTCTGACAGGGACGAGCACTGAAGCTTTCTTT. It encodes CASSLYPLTGTSTEAFF.

CDR3 coding DNA: TGTGCCAGCAGTTTACTGAACCAGCAGGGCTACGAGCAGTACTTC. Translated: CASSLLNQQGYEQYF. The V and J genes are TRBV28 and TRBJ2-7, with D perhaps matching TRBD1 (5 bases). The V end was cut by 2 bases, the J end by 3 bases, with 14 bases between. There are 15 residues in the CDR3. Germline V gene lookup returns CDR1 MDHEN and CDR2 SYDVKM.

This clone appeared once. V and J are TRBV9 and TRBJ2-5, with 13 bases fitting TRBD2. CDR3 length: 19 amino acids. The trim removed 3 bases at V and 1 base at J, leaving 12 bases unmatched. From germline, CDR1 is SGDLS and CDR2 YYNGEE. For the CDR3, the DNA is TGTGCCAGCAGCGGAGGACTAGCGGGAGAAGGGAGGCCCCAAGAGACCCAGTACTTC. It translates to CASSGGLAGEGRPQETQYF.

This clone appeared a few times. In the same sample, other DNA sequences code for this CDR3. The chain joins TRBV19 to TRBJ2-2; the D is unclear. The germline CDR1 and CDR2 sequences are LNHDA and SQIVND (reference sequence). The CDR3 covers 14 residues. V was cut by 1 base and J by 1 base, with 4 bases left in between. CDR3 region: CASSIGRNTGELFF. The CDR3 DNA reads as TGTGCCAGTAGTATAGGTCGGAACACCGGGGAGCTGTTTTTT.

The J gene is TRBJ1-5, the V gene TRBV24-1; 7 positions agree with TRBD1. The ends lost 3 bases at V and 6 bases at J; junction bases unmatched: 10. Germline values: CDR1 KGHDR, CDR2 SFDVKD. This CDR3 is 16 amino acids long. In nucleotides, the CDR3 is TGTGCCACCAGTGATGGAAGCAGGGGGGTGAGTCAGCCCCAGCATTTT. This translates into CATSDGSRGVSQPQHF.